Below, 29 T cell receptor beta chains from the same sample are listed, as sequenced in a study of blood T cell repertoires in COVID-19 (dated by TCRdb to between 2020 and 2021). The library was built by means of the immunoSEQ multiplex PCR assay. In its TCRdb copy, this immuneACCESS table keeps in-frame sequences only and misses some clones. Where compared with another copy, unresolved V genes explain less than half of these, and the others have no known cause. Within this sample are approximately 250,000 clones, with 88% of them counted one time only. Roughly 2.3% of the sample goes to the ten largest clones. The sequenced sample was PBMCs or T cells enriched from blood (not recorded which). The receptors here all came from a woman aged 40 to 55 with acute COVID-19.

The J gene is TRBJ1-1, the V gene TRBV29-1; D is ambiguous. CDR1 and CDR2 from the germline V gene are SQVTM and ANQGSEA. Trimming took off 7 bases at V and 0 bases at J, with 6 bases between the two ends. This CDR3 region has 11 residues. The CDR3 bases are TGCAGCGGGAGGGTGAACACTGAAGCTTTCTTT. Protein product: CSGRVNTEAFF.

The chain is built from TRBV5-8 and TRBJ2-1; 11 bases are shared with TRBD2. Germline CDR1 and CDR2: SGHTS and YDEGEE. J gave up 3 bases and V 4 bases, and 6 bases lay outside the gene matches. This CDR3 has 16 residues. The CDR3 sequence: CASSIGLAGSYNEQFF. CDR3 DNA sequence: TGTGCCAGCAGCATCGGACTAGCGGGTAGCTACAATGAGCAGTTCTTC.

V is TRBV3-1 (or the pseudogene TRBV3-2) and J is TRBJ1-1; D might be TRBD1 (5 bases). Germline CDR1 is LGHDT and CDR2 is YNNKEL (reference sequence). The ends were cut back, 7 bases at V and 2 bases at J, with 11 bases in the middle. The CDR3 contains 13 residues. The CDR3 here is CASTWGQNTEAFF. The CDR3 nucleotides read TGTGCCAGCACGTGGGGCCAAAACACTGAAGCTTTCTTT.

V gene TRBV5-5 combines with J gene TRBJ1-2; maybe TRBD1 (6 bases). From germline, CDR1 is SGHKS and CDR2 YYEKEE (reference sequence). This CDR3 region has 13 residues. Trimming left V 1 base short and J 8 bases short, with 12 bases between. CDR3 sequence reads: CASSLLGGQGYTF. The CDR3 region has the DNA TGTGCCAGCAGCTTGTTGGGGGGGCAAGGCTACACCTTC.

The V gene is TRBV3-1 (or the pseudogene TRBV3-2), the J gene TRBJ2-2; no definite D call. The CDR3 length is 14 residues. Looked up from germline, CDR1 is LGHDT and CDR2 is YNNKEL (reference sequence). The germline V and J ends were trimmed by 2 bases and 1 base, with 5 bases remaining between them. CDR3 DNA: TGTGCCAGCAGCCAACTAGGGAACACCGGGGAGCTGTTTTTT. Its protein product is CASSQLGNTGELFF.

This chain connects TRBV19 to TRBJ1-1, with 7 nucleotides matching TRBD1. The CDR3 sequence is 14 residues long. Losses at the gene ends were 4 bases for V and 4 bases for J; bases not matched to a gene: 6. Per the germline V gene, CDR1 is LNHDA and CDR2 is SQIVND (reference sequence). The CDR3 region has the DNA TGTGCCAGTAGTAACCAGGGGGAAGGCACTGAAGCTTTCTTT. Residues: CASSNQGEGTEAFF.

This chain connects TRBV7-6 to TRBJ1-6, with D hard to call. The V gene's germline CDR1 is SGHVS and CDR2 FNYEAQ. The CDR3 is made up of 15 amino acids. With 3 bases removed from V and 0 bases from J, the gap between germline ends came to 6 bases. The CDR3 nucleotides are TGTGCCAGCAGCTTTGGTAGCTCCTATAATTCACCCCTCCACTTT. Its protein is CASSFGSSYNSPLHF.

This chain links TRBV7-2 with TRBJ1-2; TRBD1 aligns across 9 bases. The CDR3 is made up of 14 amino acids. Germline V gives CDR1 SGHTA, CDR2 FQGNSA. With 0 bases clipped from V and 7 bases from J, the junction kept 3 bases outside the gene matches. This CDR3 reads CASSLAPTGGGYTF. CDR3 in DNA: TGTGCCAGCAGCTTAGCCCCGACAGGGGGTGGCTACACCTTC.

The rearrangement joins TRBV7-2 to TRBJ1-1; D unclear. Looked up from germline, CDR1 is SGHTA and CDR2 is FQGNSA. The V end lost 0 bases, the J end lost 3 bases, and 11 bases lay between the germline ends. The CDR3 extends over 15 amino acids. CDR3 DNA sequence: TGTGCCAGCAGCTTAGCGAGGGTAGATTACACTGAAGCTTTCTTT. It is translated as CASSLARVDYTEAFF. The full variable domain, rest sourced from reference TRBV7-2 and TRBJ1-1, is GAGVSQSPSNKVTEKGKDVELRCDPISGHTALYWYRQSLGQGLEFLIYFQGNSAPDKSGLPSDRFSAERTGGSVSTLTIQRTQQEDSAVYLCASSLARVDYTEAFFGQGTRLTVV.

CDR3 in amino acids: CAIRRDSNQPQHF. Here the CDR3 DNA reads TGTGCCATCAGGAGGGATAGCAATCAGCCCCAGCATTTT. This sequence joins TRBV10-3 and TRBJ1-5; D is undetermined. The CDR3 length is 13 residues. The germline CDR1 and CDR2 sequences are ENHRY and SYGVKD. The V gene lost 6 bases and the J gene lost 0 bases, with 6 bases spanning the gap.

CDR3 protein: CASAGGQSSYNSPLHF. Here the CDR3 DNA reads TGTGCCAGCGCAGGGGGACAGTCCTCCTATAATTCACCCCTCCACTTT. The chain links TRBV19 to TRBJ1-6; 7 nucleotides agree with TRBD1. Per germline, CDR1 LNHDA and CDR2 SQIVND (reference sequence). CDR3 size: 16 residues. J lost 0 bases, V lost 9 bases, and 8 bases had no gene match.

The chain has TRBV9 and TRBJ2-1, with TRBD2 identical over 13 bases. This CDR3 region has 18 residues. From germline, CDR1 is SGDLS and CDR2 YYNGEE. V lost 4 bases to trimming and J lost 8 bases; unmatched junction nucleotides: 15. DNA for the CDR3: TGTGCCAGCAGCCCGGGACTAGCGGGGAGAATCTTTAGCGATGAGCAGTTCTTC. Translated: CASSPGLAGRIFSDEQFF.

The chain carries TRBV5-1 and TRBJ2-2, with TRBD1 matching 8 bases. Trimming at V came to 4 bases and at J to 8 bases, leaving 10 bases not matched to a gene. This CDR3 comprises 15 residues. CDR1 SGHRS and CDR2 YFSETQ come from the germline V gene. Written as DNA, the CDR3 is TGCGCCAGCAGCCAGACAGGGGCTACAGGAGGGGAGCTGTTTTTT. It yields the protein CASSQTGATGGELFF.

This clone was counted only a few times. This chain connects TRBV15 to TRBJ1-1; maybe TRBD1 (6 bases). The CDR3 is 15 amino acids. The germline V and J ends were trimmed by 1 base and 1 base, with 10 bases remaining between them. The germline gives CDR1 LNHNV, CDR2 YYDKDF (reference sequence). The CDR3 DNA reads TGTGCCACCAGCAGAGGAGGCAGGGGGAACACTGAAGCTTTCTTT. It translates to CATSRGGRGNTEAFF. Together with reference TRBV15 and TRBJ1-1, the CDR3 gives the full variable domain: DAMVIQNPRYQVTQFGKPVTLSCSQTLNHNVMYWYQQKSSQAPKLLFHYYDKDFNNEADTPDNFQSRRPNTSFCFLDIRSPGLGDTAMYLCATSRGGRGNTEAFFGQGTRLTVV.

The chain links TRBV10-3 to TRBJ1-1; possibly TRBD1 for D (6 bases). The CDR3 extends over 13 amino acids. Trimming took off 5 bases at V and 2 bases at J, with 9 bases between the two ends. The germline gives CDR1 ENHRY, CDR2 SYGVKD. The CDR3 region has the DNA TGTGCCATCAGTCCGACAGGAAACACTGAAGCTTTCTTT. Protein product: CAISPTGNTEAFF.

The gene calls are TRBV5-1 and TRBJ1-4, with D maybe TRBD1 (6 bases). Trimming took off 3 bases at V and 7 bases at J, with 25 bases between the two ends. CDR3 length equals 18 residues. The germline V gene has CDR1 SGHRS and CDR2 YFSETQ. The CDR3, as DNA: TGCGCCAGCAGCTCCGTCCCTTCTCCACAGGGCCTGTCTGAAAAACTGTTTTTT. It is translated as CASSSVPSPQGLSEKLFF.

This chain joins TRBV2 and TRBJ2-3; TRBD2 agrees at 11 bases. The CDR3 has 13 residues. V lost 11 bases, J lost 5 bases, and 6 bases stayed unmatched. CDR1 SNHLY and CDR2 FYNNEI come from the germline V gene. The CDR3 here is CAGIAGGQDTQYF. The CDR3 coding sequence is TGTGCCGGAATAGCGGGGGGGCAAGATACGCAGTATTTT.

V gene TRBV10-3 combines with J gene TRBJ2-7, with a weak D call TRBD1 (7 bases). Per germline, CDR1 ENHRY and CDR2 SYGVKD. V lost 10 bases, J lost 6 bases, and 19 bases lay in between. The CDR3 is made up of 13 amino acids. CDR3 sequence: CATAGTVPSEQYV. In DNA, the CDR3 is TGTGCCACCGCGGGGACAGTTCCTTCCGAGCAGTACGTC.

The rearrangement joins TRBV5-6 to TRBJ1-2; 8 bases are shared with TRBD1. After removal of 4 bases from V and 7 bases from J, the junction contained 12 bases not matched to a gene. Germline V gene lookup returns CDR1 SGHDT and CDR2 YYEEEE. The length of the CDR3 is 15 residues. CDR3 bases: TGTGCCAGCAGCCTTCCGGGACAGGTCATAGTTGGCTACACCTTC. Protein: CASSLPGQVIVGYTF.

The table lists this clone with a count of one. This chain links TRBV11-2 with TRBJ2-2, with 7 bases identical to TRBD1. Germline values: CDR1 SGHAT, CDR2 FQNNGV. The CDR3 runs to 14 residues. After removal of 7 bases from V and 4 bases from J, the junction contained 6 bases not matched to a gene. In DNA form, the CDR3 reads TGTGCCAGCACCCTCGCAGGGGGCACCGGGGAGCTGTTTTTT. This translates into CASTLAGGTGELFF.

This rearrangement joins TRBV3-1 (or the pseudogene TRBV3-2) to TRBJ1-4; 9 nucleotides line up with TRBD1. Per germline, CDR1 LGHDT and CDR2 YNNKEL (reference sequence). CDR3 length equals 14 residues. V shed 5 bases and J 7 bases; nucleotides not matched to a gene: 5. The CDR3 bases are TGTGCCAGCAGCGCCGGGACAGGGAGTGAAAAACTGTTTTTT. Protein sequence: CASSAGTGSEKLFF.

The rearrangement uses TRBV10-2 and TRBJ2-7; tentative D call: TRBD2 (5 bases). The CDR3 is 13 amino acids. Trimming took 4 bases from V and 3 from J, leaving 10 bases between them. Germline CDR1 and CDR2: WSHSY and SAAADI. The CDR3 loop reads CASSVVAGYEQYF. The CDR3 DNA reads as TGCGCCAGCAGTGTGGTCGCGGGCTACGAGCAGTACTTC.

This clone was detected once. The chain recombines TRBV5-4 with TRBJ2-5; 9 nucleotides agree with TRBD2. The CDR3 runs 15 residues. Germline assignment: CDR1 SGHNT and CDR2 YYREEE (reference sequence). V lost 2 bases, J lost 4 bases, and 6 bases stayed unmatched. CDR3 nucleotides: TGTGCCAGCAGCTTTAGCGGGGGTGCCACAGAGACCCAGTACTTC. Its translation is CASSFSGGATETQYF.

This clone was counted between two and nine times. This chain uses TRBV5-1 with TRBJ1-1; 7 bases are shared with TRBD1. Germline CDR1 SGHRS, CDR2 YFSETQ. This CDR3 is built from 14 residues. V shed 4 bases, J shed 1 base, and the junction held 4 bases outside the gene matches. The DNA of the CDR3 is TGCGCCAGCAGCGGGGGACAGCAGAACACTGAAGCTTTCTTT. Encoded protein: CASSGGQQNTEAFF.

The V call is TRBV27, the J call TRBJ2-7; 9 bases line up with TRBD1. There are 14 residues in the CDR3. V shed 4 bases, J shed 5 bases, and the junction held 6 bases outside the gene matches. Germline V gene sequence: CDR1 MNHEY, CDR2 SMNVEV (reference sequence). The CDR3 reads CASSWDREGNEQYF. CDR3 in DNA: TGTGCCAGCAGTTGGGACAGGGAGGGAAACGAGCAGTACTTC.

V usage is TRBV15 and J usage is TRBJ2-7, with 7 bases that match TRBD1. CDR3 length: 17 residues. The V gene's germline CDR1 is LNHNV and CDR2 YYDKDF (reference sequence). V trimming: 5 bases; J trimming: 4 bases; junction bases outside the gene matches: 17. This CDR3 is CATSLTSRGGSRYEQYV. CDR3 DNA sequence: TGTGCCACCAGCCTTACTAGTCGAGGGGGCAGTCGGTACGAGCAGTACGTC.

This chain links TRBV27 with TRBJ1-5; D gene uncertain. The CDR3 length is 14 residues. V lost 3 bases, J lost 1 base, and 7 bases lay in between. Germline V gene sequence: CDR1 MNHEY, CDR2 SMNVEV (reference sequence). In DNA form, the CDR3 reads TGTGCCAGCAGTTTCAGAGGGAGCAATCAGCCCCAGCATTTT. This codes for CASSFRGSNQPQHF.

This chain links TRBV7-6 with TRBJ2-1; 11 bases align to TRBD2. CDR3 length equals 16 residues. Germline assignment: CDR1 SGHVS and CDR2 FNYEAQ. The J segment lost 9 bases and the V segment lost 1 base, leaving 8 bases of the junction unmatched. CDR3 in amino acids: CASSLGTSGSLGEQFF. The DNA of the CDR3 is TGTGCCAGCAGCTTAGGCACTAGCGGGAGTTTAGGTGAGCAGTTCTTC.

This chain's CDR3 is CSVDQGMNTEAFF. The CDR3 region has the DNA TGCAGCGTTGATCAGGGGATGAACACTGAAGCTTTCTTT. The chain is built from TRBV29-1 and TRBJ1-1, with D tentatively TRBD1 (6 bases). The V end lost 3 bases, the J end lost 0 bases, and 8 bases lay between the germline ends. The CDR3 has 13 amino acids. Germline V gene data show CDR1 as SQVTM and CDR2 as ANQGSEA.